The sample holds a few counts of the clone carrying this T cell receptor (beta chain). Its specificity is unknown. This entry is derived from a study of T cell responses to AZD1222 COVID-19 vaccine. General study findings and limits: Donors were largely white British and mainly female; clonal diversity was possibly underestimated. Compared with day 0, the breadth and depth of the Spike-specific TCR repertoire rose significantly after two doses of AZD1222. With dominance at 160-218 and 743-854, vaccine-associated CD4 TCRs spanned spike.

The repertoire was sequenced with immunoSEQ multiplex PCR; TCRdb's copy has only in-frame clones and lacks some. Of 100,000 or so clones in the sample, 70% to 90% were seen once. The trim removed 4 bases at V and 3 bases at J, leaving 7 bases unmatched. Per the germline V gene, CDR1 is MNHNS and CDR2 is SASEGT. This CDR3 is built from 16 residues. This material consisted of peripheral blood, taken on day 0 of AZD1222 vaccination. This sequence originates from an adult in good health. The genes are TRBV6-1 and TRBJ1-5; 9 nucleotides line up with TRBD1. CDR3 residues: CASSGRTGVFNQPQHF. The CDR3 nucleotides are TGTGCCAGCAGTGGAAGGACAGGGGTGTTCAATCAGCCCCAGCATTTT.